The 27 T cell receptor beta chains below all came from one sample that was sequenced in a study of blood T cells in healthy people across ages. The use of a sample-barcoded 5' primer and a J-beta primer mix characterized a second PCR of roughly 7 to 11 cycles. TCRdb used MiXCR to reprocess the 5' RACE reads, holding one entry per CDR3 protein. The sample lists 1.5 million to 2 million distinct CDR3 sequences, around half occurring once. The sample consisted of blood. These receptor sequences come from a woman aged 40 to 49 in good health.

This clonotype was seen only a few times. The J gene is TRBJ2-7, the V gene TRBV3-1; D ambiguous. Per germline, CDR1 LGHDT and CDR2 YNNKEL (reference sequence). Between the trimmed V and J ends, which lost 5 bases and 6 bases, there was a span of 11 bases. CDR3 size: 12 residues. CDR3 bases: TGTGCCAGCAGCGAACGCCATCTCGAGCAGTACTTC. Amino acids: CASSERHLEQYF.

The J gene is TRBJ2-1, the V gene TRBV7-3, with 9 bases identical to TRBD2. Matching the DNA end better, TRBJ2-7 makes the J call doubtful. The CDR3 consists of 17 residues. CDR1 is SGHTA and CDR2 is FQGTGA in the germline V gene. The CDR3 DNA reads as TGTGCCAGCAGCTCACAATCTAGCGGGGCATCCTACAATGAGCAGTACTTC. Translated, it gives CASSSQSSGASYNEQYF.

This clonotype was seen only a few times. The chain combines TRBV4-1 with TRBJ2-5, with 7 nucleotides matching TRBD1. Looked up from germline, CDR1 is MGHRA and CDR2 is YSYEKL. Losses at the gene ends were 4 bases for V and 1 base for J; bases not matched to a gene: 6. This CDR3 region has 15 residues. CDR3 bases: TGCGCCAGCAGCCTCATGGACAGGCCCCAAGAGACCCAGTACTTC. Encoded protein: CASSLMDRPQETQYF.

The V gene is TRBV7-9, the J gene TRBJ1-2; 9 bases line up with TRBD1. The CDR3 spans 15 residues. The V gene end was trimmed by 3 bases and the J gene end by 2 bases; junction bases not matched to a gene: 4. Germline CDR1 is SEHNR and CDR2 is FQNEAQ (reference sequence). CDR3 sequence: CASSFLQGANYGYTF. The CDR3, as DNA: TGTGCCAGCAGCTTCCTACAGGGGGCAAACTATGGCTACACCTTC.

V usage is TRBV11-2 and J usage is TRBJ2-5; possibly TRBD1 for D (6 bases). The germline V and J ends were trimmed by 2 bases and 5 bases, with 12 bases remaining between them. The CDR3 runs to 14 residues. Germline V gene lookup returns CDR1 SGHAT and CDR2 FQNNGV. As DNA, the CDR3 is TGTGCCAGCAGCTTATTGGGGGCGTCGGAGACCCAGTACTTC. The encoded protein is CASSLLGASETQYF.

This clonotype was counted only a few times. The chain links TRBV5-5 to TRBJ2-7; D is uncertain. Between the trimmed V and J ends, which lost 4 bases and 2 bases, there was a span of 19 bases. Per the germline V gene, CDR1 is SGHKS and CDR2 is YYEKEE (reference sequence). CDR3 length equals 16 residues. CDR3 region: CASSLPLGPLAYEQYF. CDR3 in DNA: TGTGCCAGCAGCCTCCCCTTGGGTCCCCTAGCCTACGAGCAGTACTTC.

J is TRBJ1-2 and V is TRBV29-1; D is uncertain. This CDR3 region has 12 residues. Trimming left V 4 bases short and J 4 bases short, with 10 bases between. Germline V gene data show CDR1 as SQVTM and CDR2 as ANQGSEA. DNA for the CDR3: TGCAGCGTTGTGGGGTCCACCTATGGCTACACCTTC. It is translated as CSVVGSTYGYTF.

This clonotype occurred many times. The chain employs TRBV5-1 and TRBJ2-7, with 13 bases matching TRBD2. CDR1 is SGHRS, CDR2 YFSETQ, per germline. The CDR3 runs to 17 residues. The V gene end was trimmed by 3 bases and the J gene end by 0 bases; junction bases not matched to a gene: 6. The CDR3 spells CASSSGLAGRLSYEQYF. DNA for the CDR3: TGCGCCAGCAGCTCGGGACTAGCGGGGCGTCTCTCCTACGAGCAGTACTTC.

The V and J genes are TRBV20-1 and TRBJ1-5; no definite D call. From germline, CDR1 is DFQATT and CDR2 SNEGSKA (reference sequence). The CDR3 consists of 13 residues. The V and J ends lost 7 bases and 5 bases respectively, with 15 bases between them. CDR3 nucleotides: TGCAGTGGGGTAACTTCAAGGGATCAGCCCCAGCATTTT. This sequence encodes CSGVTSRDQPQHF.

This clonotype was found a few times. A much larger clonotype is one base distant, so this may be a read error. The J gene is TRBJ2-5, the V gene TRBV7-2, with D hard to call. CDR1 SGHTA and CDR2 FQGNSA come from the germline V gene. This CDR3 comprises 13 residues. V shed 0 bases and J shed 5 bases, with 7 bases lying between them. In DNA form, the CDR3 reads TGTGCCAGCAGCTTAGCGATAAGGGAGACCCAGTACTTC. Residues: CASSLAIRETQYF.

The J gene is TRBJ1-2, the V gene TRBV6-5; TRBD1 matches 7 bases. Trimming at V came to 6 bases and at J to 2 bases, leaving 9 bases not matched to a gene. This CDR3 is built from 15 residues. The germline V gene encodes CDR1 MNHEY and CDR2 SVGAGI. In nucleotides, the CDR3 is TGTGCCAGCAGCCGACAGGGTGGGGTGAACTATGGCTACACCTTC. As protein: CASSRQGGVNYGYTF.

CDR3 residues: CASSPDSSKTYEQYF. CDR3 DNA: TGTGCCAGCAGTCCTGACTCAAGTAAGACCTACGAGCAGTACTTC. This chain uses TRBV12-3 or TRBV12-4 with TRBJ2-7, with D uncertain. The CDR3 covers 15 residues. The germline V and J ends were trimmed by 5 bases and 2 bases, with 16 bases remaining between them.

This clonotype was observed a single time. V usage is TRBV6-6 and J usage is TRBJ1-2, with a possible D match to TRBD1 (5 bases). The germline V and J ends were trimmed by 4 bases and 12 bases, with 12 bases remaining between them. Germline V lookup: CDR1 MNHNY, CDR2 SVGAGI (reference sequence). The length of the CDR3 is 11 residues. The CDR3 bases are TGTGCCAGCAGTTGGGGGGGGTCTCACACCTTC. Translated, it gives CASSWGGSHTF.

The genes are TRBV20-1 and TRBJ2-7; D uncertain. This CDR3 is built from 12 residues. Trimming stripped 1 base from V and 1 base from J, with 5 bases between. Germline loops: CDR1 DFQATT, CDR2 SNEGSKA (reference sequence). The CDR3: CSARVRSYEQYF. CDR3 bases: TGCAGTGCTAGAGTCCGGTCCTACGAGCAGTACTTC.

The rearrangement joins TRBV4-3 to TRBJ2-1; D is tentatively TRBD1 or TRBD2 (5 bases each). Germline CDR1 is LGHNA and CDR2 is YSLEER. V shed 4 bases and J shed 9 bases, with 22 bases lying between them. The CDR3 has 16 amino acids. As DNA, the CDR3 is TGCGCCAGCAGCCTAGATATGCTAGCTGGTACAGGTGAGCAGTTCTTC. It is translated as CASSLDMLAGTGEQFF.

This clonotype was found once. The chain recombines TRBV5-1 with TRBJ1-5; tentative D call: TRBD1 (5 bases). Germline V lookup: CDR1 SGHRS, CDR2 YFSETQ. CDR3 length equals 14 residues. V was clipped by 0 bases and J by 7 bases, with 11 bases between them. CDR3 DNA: TGCGCCAGCAGCTTGGAGGCAGGGACCCAGCCCCAGCATTTT. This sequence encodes CASSLEAGTQPQHF.

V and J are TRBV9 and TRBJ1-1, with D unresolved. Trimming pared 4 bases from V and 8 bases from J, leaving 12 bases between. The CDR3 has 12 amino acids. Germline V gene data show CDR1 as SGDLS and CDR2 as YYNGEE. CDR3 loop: CASSPLRPEAFF. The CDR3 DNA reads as TGTGCCAGCAGCCCCCTCCGGCCCGAAGCTTTCTTT. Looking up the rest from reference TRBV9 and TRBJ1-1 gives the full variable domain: DSGVTQTPKHLITATGQRVTLRCSPRSGDLSVYWYQQSLDQGLQFLIQYYNGEERAKGNILERFSAQQFPDLHSELNLSSLELGDSALYFCASSPLRPEAFFGQGTRLTVV.

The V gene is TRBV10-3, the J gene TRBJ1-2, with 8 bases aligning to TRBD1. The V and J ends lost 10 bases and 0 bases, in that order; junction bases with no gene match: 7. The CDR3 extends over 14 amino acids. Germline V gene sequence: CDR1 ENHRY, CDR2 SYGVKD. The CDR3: CATGQGPSNYGYTF. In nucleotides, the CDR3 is TGTGCCACCGGACAGGGACCGTCTAACTATGGCTACACCTTC.

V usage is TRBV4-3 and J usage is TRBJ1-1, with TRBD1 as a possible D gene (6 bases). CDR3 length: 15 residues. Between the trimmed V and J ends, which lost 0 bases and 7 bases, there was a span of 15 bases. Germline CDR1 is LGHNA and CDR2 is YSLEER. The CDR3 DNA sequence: TGCGCCAGCAGCCAAGATTTGGGGGGGCGCGGTGAAGCTTTCTTT. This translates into CASSQDLGGRGEAFF.

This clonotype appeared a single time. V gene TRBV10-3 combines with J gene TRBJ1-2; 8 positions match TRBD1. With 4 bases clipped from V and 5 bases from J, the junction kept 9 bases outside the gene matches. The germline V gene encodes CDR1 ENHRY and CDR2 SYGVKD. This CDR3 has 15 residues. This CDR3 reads CAISGGDRPDYGYTF. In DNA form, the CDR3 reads TGTGCCATCAGTGGGGGGGACAGGCCTGATTATGGCTACACCTTC.

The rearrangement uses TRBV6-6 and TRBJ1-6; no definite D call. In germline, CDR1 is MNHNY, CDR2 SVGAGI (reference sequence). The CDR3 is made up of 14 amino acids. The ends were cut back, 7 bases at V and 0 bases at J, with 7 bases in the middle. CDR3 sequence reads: CASIGFSYNSPLHF. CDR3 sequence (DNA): TGTGCCAGCATCGGATTCTCCTATAATTCACCCCTCCACTTT.

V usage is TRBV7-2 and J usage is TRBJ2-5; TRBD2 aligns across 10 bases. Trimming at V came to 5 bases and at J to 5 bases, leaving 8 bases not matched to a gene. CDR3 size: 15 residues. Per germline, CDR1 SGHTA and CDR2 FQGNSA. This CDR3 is CASSPLLAGFETQYF. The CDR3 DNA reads TGTGCCAGCAGCCCGCTACTAGCGGGGTTCGAGACCCAGTACTTC.

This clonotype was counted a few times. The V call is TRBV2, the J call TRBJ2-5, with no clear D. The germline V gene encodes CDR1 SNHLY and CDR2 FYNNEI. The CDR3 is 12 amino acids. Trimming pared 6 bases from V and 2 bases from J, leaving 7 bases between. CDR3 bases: TGTGCCAGCAGAGCTAGACAAGAGACCCAGTACTTC. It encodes CASRARQETQYF.

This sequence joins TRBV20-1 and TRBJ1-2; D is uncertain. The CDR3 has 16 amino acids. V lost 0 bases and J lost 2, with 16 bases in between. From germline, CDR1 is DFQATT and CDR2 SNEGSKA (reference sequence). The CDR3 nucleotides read TGCAGTGCTAGAGATCCCCTCCTAGGCTCAAACTATGGCTACACCTTC. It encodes CSARDPLLGSNYGYTF.

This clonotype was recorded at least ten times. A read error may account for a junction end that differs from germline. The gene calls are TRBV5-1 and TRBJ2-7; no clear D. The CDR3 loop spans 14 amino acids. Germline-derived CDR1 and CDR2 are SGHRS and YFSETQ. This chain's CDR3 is CASSLEVTSYEQYF. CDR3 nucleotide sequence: TGTGCCAGCAGCTTAGAGGTCACTTCCTACGAGCAGTACTTC.

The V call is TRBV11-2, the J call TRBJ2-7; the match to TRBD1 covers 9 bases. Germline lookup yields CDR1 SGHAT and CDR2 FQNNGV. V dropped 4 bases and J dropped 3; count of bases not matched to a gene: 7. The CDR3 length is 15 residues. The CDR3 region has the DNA TGTGCCAGCAGCTCTGGGACAGGGAATAACTACGAGCAGTACTTC. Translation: CASSSGTGNNYEQYF. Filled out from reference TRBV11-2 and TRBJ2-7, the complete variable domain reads EAGVAQSPRYKIIEKRQSVAFWCNPISGHATLYWYQQILGQGPKLLIQFQNNGVVDDSQLPKDRFSAERLKGVDSTLKIQPAKLEDSAVYLCASSSGTGNNYEQYFGPGTRLTVT.

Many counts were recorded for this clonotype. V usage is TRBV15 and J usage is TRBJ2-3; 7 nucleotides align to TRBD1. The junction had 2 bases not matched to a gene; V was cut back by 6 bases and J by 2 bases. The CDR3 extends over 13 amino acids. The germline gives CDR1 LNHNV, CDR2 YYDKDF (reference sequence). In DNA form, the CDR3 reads TGTGCCACCAGGGGACAGCCCACAGATACGCAGTATTTT. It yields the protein CATRGQPTDTQYF. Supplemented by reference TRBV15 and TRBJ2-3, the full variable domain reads DAMVIQNPRYQVTQFGKPVTLSCSQTLNHNVMYWYQQKSSQAPKLLFHYYDKDFNNEADTPDNFQSRRPNTSFCFLDIRSPGLGDTAMYLCATRGQPTDTQYFGPGTRLTVL.